These T cell receptor beta chains were read from a single sample in a study of beta chain features in type 1 diabetes. The method was immunoSEQ multiplex PCR; TCRdb's version includes in-frame clones alone and lacks a portion of them. The sample lists 680,000 or so clones; 15% to 19% were seen once. The sequencing input was naive CD4+ T cells from blood. The receptors were gathered from a man between 18 and 29 years old in good health. The CDR3 runs from the conserved cysteine through the conserved F or W. D genes are given only for firm matches. For some rows the clone size is stated as once, few or many, or as a class when expanded; others skip it.

TRBD1,few,TRBJ2-1,14,TRBV10-3,CAITPGDRVHEQFF,TGTGCCATCACCCCGGGGGACAGGGTCCATGAGCAGTTCTTC
.,.,TRBJ1-2,13,TRBV23-1,CASNAGGCYGYTF,TGCGCCAGCAATGCTGGGGGATGCTATGGCTACACCTTC
TRBD2,few,TRBJ2-3,16,TRBV27,CASSFRLAGITDTQYF,TGTGCCAGCAGTTTTCGGCTAGCGGGAATCACAGATACGCAGTATTTT
.,.,TRBJ2-1,13,TRBV5-4,CASSVEGGGEQFF,TGTGCCAGCAGCGTGGAGGGAGGGGGAGAACAGTTCTTC
.,.,TRBJ2-1,13,TRBV29-1,CSADLSSYNEQFF,TGCAGCGCTGACCTTAGCTCCTACAATGAGCAGTTCTTC
.,few,TRBJ1-5,15,TRBV9,CASSPGGAGNQPQHF,TGTGCCAGCAGCCCCGGGGGCGCCGGCAATCAGCCCCAGCATTTT
TRBD2,.,TRBJ2-1,16,TRBV11-3,CASSFGTSGYYNEQFF,TGTGCCAGCAGCTTCGGGACTAGCGGTTATTACAATGAGCAGTTCTTC
.,.,TRBJ1-2,15,TRBV6-4,CASSPVPRGGYGYTF,TGTGCCAGCAGTCCCGTCCCAAGAGGCGGGTATGGCTACACCTTC
TRBD1,few,TRBJ1-1,15,TRBV2,CASRTPGGRGTEAFF,TGTGCCAGCAGGACCCCAGGGGGGCGCGGCACTGAAGCTTTCTTT
TRBD2,few,TRBJ2-5,13,TRBV2,CASSVPSGETQYF,TGTGCCAGCAGTGTACCTAGCGGGGAGACCCAGTACTTC
.,.,TRBJ1-1,12,TRBV28,CASSLVGPEAFF,TGTGCCAGCAGTTTAGTTGGGCCTGAAGCTTTCTTT
.,few,TRBJ2-2,13,TRBV18,CASSLKNTGELFF,TGTGCCAGCTCACTAAAGAACACCGGGGAGCTGTTTTTT
TRBD1,.,TRBJ2-3,15,TRBV7-3,CASSSTGLGTDTQYF,TGTGCCAGCAGCTCGACAGGGCTGGGCACAGATACGCAGTATTTT
TRBD1,few,TRBJ1-1,12,TRBV10-3,CAIRQGATEAFF,TGTGCCATCAGACAGGGGGCCACTGAAGCTTTCTTT
TRBD2,.,TRBJ2-3,17,TRBV7-2,CASSLLLSGRAADTQYF,TGTGCCAGCAGCTTACTCCTGAGCGGGAGGGCGGCAGACACGCAGTATTTT
TRBD2,.,TRBJ2-1,13,TRBV28,CATGTSAYNEQFF,TGTGCAACCGGGACTAGCGCCTACAATGAGCAGTTCTTC
.,.,TRBJ2-1,14,TRBV2,CASSEESSYNEQFF,TGTGCCAGCAGTGAAGAGAGCTCCTACAATGAGCAGTTCTTC
TRBD2,.,TRBJ2-1,13,TRBV29-1,CSVGGSSYNEQFF,TGCAGCGTAGGCGGGAGCTCCTACAATGAGCAGTTCTTC
TRBD1,.,TRBJ1-2,13,TRBV6-6,CASRSQGFGGYTF,TGTGCCAGCAGGTCACAGGGGTTCGGTGGCTACACCTTC
TRBD1,.,TRBJ1-2,14,TRBV7-9,CASTTGAGSPGYTF,TGTGCCAGCACCACAGGGGCAGGGTCGCCTGGCTACACCTTC
.,few,TRBJ1-5,14,TRBV6-6,CASSPRISNQPQHF,TGTGCCAGCAGCCCCAGGATTAGCAATCAGCCCCAGCATTTT
.,.,TRBJ2-5,15,TRBV27,CASRYRDSRKETQYF,TGTGCCAGCAGATACCGGGACTCACGGAAAGAGACCCAGTACTTC
.,.,TRBJ1-2,14,TRBV28,CASSLGRTNYGYTF,TGTGCCAGCAGTTTAGGACGGACTAACTATGGCTACACCTTC
.,.,TRBJ2-3,12,TRBV5-1,CASRSRTDTQYF,TGCGCCAGCCGATCAAGGACAGATACGCAGTATTTT
TRBD1,once,TRBJ2-5,16,TRBV4-1,CASSPWGTGGSETQYF,TGCGCCAGCAGCCCCTGGGGGACAGGGGGCTCGGAGACCCAGTACTTC
.,.,TRBJ2-3,17,TRBV7-2,CASSLVGVHQRTDTQYF,TGTGCCAGCAGCTTAGTGGGCGTTCACCAACGCACAGATACGCAGTATTTT
.,few,TRBJ1-4,16,TRBV7-9,CASSRPDGATNEKLFF,TGTGCCAGCAGCCGACCGGACGGCGCAACTAATGAAAAACTGTTTTTT
.,.,TRBJ2-3,15,TRBV6-6,CASSSPLGPKDTQYF,TGTGCCAGCAGTTCGCCGTTGGGACCCAAAGATACGCAGTATTTT
.,.,TRBJ2-1,13,TRBV10-3,CAISGGLGDEQFF,TGTGCCATCAGTGGGGGCCTTGGGGATGAGCAGTTCTTC
.,.,TRBJ1-4,18,TRBV5-1,CASSPRSLVKGTNEKLFF,TGCGCCAGCAGCCCCCGCTCTTTGGTAAAGGGAACTAATGAAAAACTGTTTTTT
.,.,TRBJ2-7,15,TRBV4-2,CASSQVGTGYIEQYF,TGTGCCAGCAGCCAAGTAGGGACTGGATATATCGAGCAGTACTTC
.,many,TRBJ2-6,15,TRBV10-3,CAISVLTSGANVLTF,TGTGCCATCAGTGTGTTGACCTCTGGGGCCAACGTCCTGACTTTC
TRBD1,.,TRBJ1-1,15,TRBV9,CASSGQGRMNTEAFF,TGTGCCAGCAGCGGACAGGGACGGATGAACACTGAAGCTTTCTTT
.,few,TRBJ1-3,15,TRBV18,CASSKDRSSGNTIYF,TGTGCCAGCTCAAAGGACAGAAGCTCTGGAAACACCATATATTTT
TRBD1,.,TRBJ1-1,14,TRBV6-5,CASSSTGERTEAFF,TGTGCCAGCAGCAGTACAGGGGAGCGCACTGAAGCTTTCTTT
TRBD1,.,TRBJ2-5,15,TRBV7-9,CASSIRDRVQETQYF,TGTGCCAGCAGCATCCGGGACAGGGTTCAAGAGACCCAGTACTTC
.,few,TRBJ2-3,12,TRBV2,CASSESSDTQYF,TGTGCCAGCAGTGAAAGCTCAGATACGCAGTATTTT
.,.,TRBJ1-3,14,TRBV30,CAWSILGHGNTIYF,TGTGCCTGGAGTATTCTGGGGCATGGAAACACCATATATTTT
.,few,TRBJ2-7,13,TRBV18,CASSTARGGEQYF,TGTGCCAGCTCAACTGCCCGCGGTGGAGAGCAGTACTTC
.,.,TRBJ2-6,16,TRBV25-1,CASSSLKGPRTNVLTF,TGTGCCAGCAGTTCCCTCAAAGGACCTCGGACCAACGTCCTGACTTTC
TRBD1,few,TRBJ2-3,14,TRBV6-5,CASSTGGRTDTQYF,TGTGCCAGCTCTACAGGGGGCCGGACAGATACGCAGTATTTT
.,.,TRBJ1-1,13,TRBV7-3,CASSFIPQGEAFF,TGTGCCAGCAGCTTTATTCCCCAAGGTGAAGCTTTCTTT
TRBD1,few,TRBJ1-2,14,TRBV9,CASSVGQGARGYTF,TGTGCCAGCAGCGTCGGACAGGGGGCGCGGGGCTACACCTTC
TRBD1,.,TRBJ2-7,12,TRBV7-9,CASSTDRVGQYF,TGTGCCAGCAGCACCGACAGGGTAGGGCAGTACTTC
.,few,TRBJ2-7,14,TRBV5-1,CASKIGEAWYEQYF,TGCGCCAGCAAGATAGGGGAGGCGTGGTACGAGCAGTACTTC
TRBD1,.,TRBJ1-5,15,TRBV5-1,CASSPGQGPREPQHF,TGCGCCAGCAGCCCCGGACAGGGGCCTCGAGAGCCCCAGCATTTT
.,few,TRBJ2-5,13,TRBV7-9,CASSLSGEETQYF,TGTGCCAGCAGCTTATCAGGGGAAGAGACCCAGTACTTC
.,.,TRBJ2-3,14,TRBV7-9,CASSLTGGTDTQYF,TGTGCCAGCAGCTTAACGGGAGGCACAGATACGCAGTATTTT